Presented here are 31 T cell receptor beta chains from one specimen sequenced in a study of blood T cell repertoires in COVID-19. Using immunoSEQ multiplex PCR, the repertoire was profiled, and TCRdb retains in-frame clones only, with some absent. The sample carries 63,000 or so clones, around 87% recorded once. The specimen was peripheral blood. The receptors derive from a man in his 70s with active COVID-19.

DNA for the CDR3: TGTGCCAGCAGTGAGTCTAGCGACACAGATACGCAGTATTTT. Translated, it gives CASSESSDTDTQYF. The chain recombines TRBV6-4 with TRBJ2-3; D possibly corresponds to TRBD2 (6 bases). Germline V lookup: CDR1 MRHNA, CDR2 SNTAGT. V was cut by 3 bases and J by 2 bases, with 9 bases left in between. The CDR3 loop spans 14 amino acids.

This chain links TRBV15 with TRBJ2-7; D might be TRBD1 (5 bases). This CDR3 has 13 residues. Germline V gives CDR1 LNHNV, CDR2 YYDKDF (reference sequence). The V gene lost 3 bases and the J gene lost 4 bases, with 10 bases spanning the gap. The CDR3 sequence: CATSRGRQYEQYF. The CDR3 region has the DNA TGTGCCACCAGCAGGGGCAGACAGTACGAGCAGTACTTC.

This chain links TRBV7-6 with TRBJ1-1, with D possibly TRBD1 on 6 matching bases. The germline gives CDR1 SGHVS, CDR2 FNYEAQ. The CDR3 is 17 amino acids. With 2 bases removed from V and 4 bases from J, the gap between germline ends came to 20 bases. The CDR3 region is CASSLRPGRGRGTEAFF. CDR3 bases: TGTGCCAGCAGCTTAAGGCCGGGGAGGGGGAGGGGCACTGAAGCTTTCTTT.

The chain joins TRBV7-3 to TRBJ2-1; 10 bases align to TRBD2. CDR3 length equals 15 residues. CDR1 and CDR2 from the germline V gene are SGHTA and FQGTGA. Trimming took 2 bases from V and 13 from J; bases not matched to a gene: 11. CDR3 sequence reads: CASSLGLAGVLSQFF. DNA of the CDR3: TGTGCCAGCAGCTTAGGGCTAGCGGGAGTTCTCTCACAGTTCTTC.

The chain is built from TRBV28 and TRBJ2-7, with a tentative D call TRBD2 (6 bases). The germline V and J ends were trimmed by 8 bases and 6 bases, with 23 bases remaining between them. The CDR3 spans 15 residues. Germline V CDR1 and CDR2: MDHEN, SYDVKM. CDR3: CASSQAGQGPGEQYF. The CDR3 DNA follows: TGTGCCAGCTCCCAGGCGGGGCAGGGCCCGGGCGAGCAGTACTTC. Full variable domain (missing parts from reference TRBV28 and TRBJ2-7): DVKVTQSSRYLVKRTGEKVFLECVQDMDHENMFWYRQDPGLGLRLIYFSYDVKMKEKGDIPEGYSVSREKKERFSLILESASTNQTSMYLCASSQAGQGPGEQYFGPGTRLTVT.

V is TRBV10-3 and J is TRBJ2-7, with a weak D call TRBD2 (7 bases). CDR1 and CDR2 from the germline V gene are ENHRY and SYGVKD. The V end was cut by 10 bases, the J end by 2 bases, with 12 bases between. The CDR3 is made up of 12 amino acids. Written as DNA, the CDR3 is TGTGCCACCGGGGAGGGGGCCTACGAGCAGTACTTC. This translates into CATGEGAYEQYF.

The chain is built from TRBV30 and TRBJ2-3, with 10 nucleotides matching TRBD2. CDR1 GTSNPN and CDR2 SVGIG come from the germline V gene (reference sequence). Germline trimming cut 2 bases from V and 6 bases from J; bases unmatched to any gene: 8. The CDR3 has 15 residues. The CDR3 reads CAWSSASGSADTQYF. In DNA, the CDR3 is TGTGCCTGGAGTTCGGCTAGCGGGAGTGCTGATACGCAGTATTTT.

The chain has TRBV5-4 and TRBJ2-3, with 13 bases lining up with TRBD2. Germline V gene lookup returns CDR1 SGHNT and CDR2 YYREEE (reference sequence). V dropped 4 bases and J dropped 3; count of bases not matched to a gene: 5. The CDR3 is 16 residues long. In DNA, the CDR3 is TGTGCCAGCAGCACCCCGGGACTAGCGGGAACAGATACGCAGTATTTT. Translation: CASSTPGLAGTDTQYF.

The chain employs TRBV19 and TRBJ1-3, with TRBD1 matching 7 bases. V dropped 7 bases and J dropped 8; count of bases not matched to a gene: 8. Germline CDR1 LNHDA, CDR2 SQIVND (reference sequence). This CDR3 spans 13 amino acids. In DNA form, the CDR3 reads TGTGCCAGTACCCCGGGACAGACAGACACCATATATTTT. This encodes CASTPGQTDTIYF. Full variable domain (outside the CDR3, taken from reference TRBV19 and TRBJ1-3): DGGITQSPKYLFRKEGQNVTLSCEQNLNHDAMYWYRQDPGQGLRLIYYSQIVNDFQKGDIAEGYSVSREKKESFPLTVTSAQKNPTAFYLCASTPGQTDTIYFGEGSWLTVV.

The sample holds one count of this clone. The genes are TRBV29-1 and TRBJ1-1; D may be TRBD1 (5 bases). CDR1 SQVTM and CDR2 ANQGSEA come from the germline V gene. This CDR3 is 15 amino acids long. Trimming pared 4 bases from V and 4 bases from J, leaving 19 bases between. CDR3 protein: CSVGTRGELGTEAFF. The CDR3, as DNA: TGCAGCGTTGGGACCCGGGGGGAGTTGGGCACTGAAGCTTTCTTT.

The chain uses TRBV7-9 and TRBJ2-2; a weak D match, TRBD2 (5 bases). This CDR3 spans 19 amino acids. The V end was cut by 5 bases, the J end by 0 bases, with 22 bases between. In germline, CDR1 is SEHNR, CDR2 FQNEAQ (reference sequence). As DNA, the CDR3 is TGTGCCAGCAGCCCCGCGGGCCGCGGGCAGGTGGCGAACACCGGGGAGCTGTTTTTT. It is translated as CASSPAGRGQVANTGELFF.

V gene TRBV19 combines with J gene TRBJ1-1, with 7 bases lining up with TRBD1. The CDR3 runs 17 residues. Trimming at V came to 5 bases and at J to 0 bases, leaving 12 bases not matched to a gene. CDR1 and CDR2 from the germline V gene are LNHDA and SQIVND (reference sequence). The CDR3, as DNA: TGTGCCAGTAGTCCCCACAGGGGTGGGCGCATGAACACTGAAGCTTTCTTT. Translated, it gives CASSPHRGGRMNTEAFF. The variable domain in full, completed from reference TRBV19 and TRBJ1-1, reads DGGITQSPKYLFRKEGQNVTLSCEQNLNHDAMYWYRQDPGQGLRLIYYSQIVNDFQKGDIAEGYSVSREKKESFPLTVTSAQKNPTAFYLCASSPHRGGRMNTEAFFGQGTRLTVV.

The rearrangement joins TRBV5-4 to TRBJ2-3; D is undetermined. CDR1 is SGHNT, CDR2 YYREEE, per germline (reference sequence). The CDR3 loop spans 12 amino acids. Trimming left V 0 bases short and J 5 bases short, with 4 bases between. CDR3 loop: CASSLDLDTQYF. In DNA, the CDR3 is TGTGCCAGCAGCTTGGATCTAGATACGCAGTATTTT.

This clone was seen a few times. The chain couples TRBV15 to TRBJ2-7, with 7 bases fitting TRBD1. Germline loops: CDR1 LNHNV, CDR2 YYDKDF (reference sequence). V was clipped by 1 base and J by 3 bases; unmatched bases: 12. The CDR3 loop spans 17 amino acids. CDR3 coding DNA: TGTGCCACCAGCAGAGGGGGCCACCGGGACAGTTACTACGAGCAGTACTTC. It codes for CATSRGGHRDSYYEQYF. Based on the CDR3 plus reference TRBV15 and TRBJ2-7, the full variable domain is DAMVIQNPRYQVTQFGKPVTLSCSQTLNHNVMYWYQQKSSQAPKLLFHYYDKDFNNEADTPDNFQSRRPNTSFCFLDIRSPGLGDTAMYLCATSRGGHRDSYYEQYFGPGTRLTVT.

The V gene is TRBV11-1, the J gene TRBJ2-5, with TRBD2 identical over 8 bases. The V and J ends lost 1 base and 1 base, in that order; junction bases with no gene match: 5. This CDR3 contains 16 residues. Germline V gives CDR1 SGHAT, CDR2 FQDESV (reference sequence). The CDR3 region has the DNA TGTGCCAGCAGCTTAGGGGCCGGGAGGGTCCAAGAGACCCAGTACTTC. Its translation is CASSLGAGRVQETQYF.

The chain is built from TRBV4-1 and TRBJ2-1, with 9 bases matching TRBD2. V shed 10 bases and J 6 bases; nucleotides not matched to a gene: 7. Germline V CDR1 and CDR2: MGHRA, YSYEKL. The CDR3 contains 13 residues. The CDR3 spells CATKGLAANEQFF. The CDR3 coding sequence is TGCGCCACCAAGGGACTAGCCGCCAATGAGCAGTTCTTC.

In its sample, this clone was seen once. The V call is TRBV5-6, the J call TRBJ2-1; TRBD2 matches at 13 bases. The ends lost 4 bases at V and 2 bases at J; junction bases unmatched: 6. The CDR3 loop spans 17 amino acids. The germline V gene encodes CDR1 SGHDT and CDR2 YYEEEE. CDR3 sequence reads: CASSGGLAGPPYNEQFF. In DNA, the CDR3 is TGTGCCAGCAGCGGGGGACTAGCGGGGCCCCCCTACAATGAGCAGTTCTTC. Full variable domain (rest looked up from reference TRBV5-6 and TRBJ2-1): DAGVTQSPTHLIKTRGQQVTLRCSPKSGHDTVSWYQQALGQGPQFIFQYYEEEERQRGNFPDRFSGHQFPNYSSELNVNALLLGDSALYLCASSGGLAGPPYNEQFFGPGTRLTVL.

This sequence joins TRBV10-3 and TRBJ1-5, with unresolved D. CDR1 is ENHRY and CDR2 is SYGVKD in the germline V gene. The CDR3 runs to 14 residues. Trimming removed 0 bases at V and 10 bases at J, with 13 bases between. CDR3 sequence: CAISESGRSLPQHF. In DNA form, the CDR3 reads TGTGCCATCAGTGAGTCGGGCAGAAGCCTTCCCCAGCATTTT.

This clone was counted at least ten times. The rearrangement joins TRBV24-1 to TRBJ2-1, with D tentatively TRBD2 (7 bases). Germline CDR1 is KGHDR and CDR2 is SFDVKD. Trimming shortened V by 7 bases and J by 9 bases, and 21 bases separated the two germline ends. The CDR3 runs to 15 residues. CDR3 in amino acids: CATSPGGTVWGEQFF. Here the CDR3 DNA reads TGTGCCACCAGCCCGGGGGGCACCGTATGGGGTGAGCAGTTCTTC.

This chain joins TRBV15 and TRBJ2-5; 7 positions agree with TRBD1. Trimming at V came to 2 bases and at J to 7 bases, leaving 4 bases not matched to a gene. This CDR3 region has 13 residues. CDR1 LNHNV and CDR2 YYDKDF come from the germline V gene (reference sequence). The CDR3 nucleotides read TGTGCCACCAGCAGATCTGACAGGGCGACCCAGTACTTC. It is translated as CATSRSDRATQYF.

The chain links TRBV2 to TRBJ2-7, with D maybe TRBD2 (5 bases). CDR1 SNHLY and CDR2 FYNNEI come from the germline V gene. V lost 4 bases, J lost 0 bases, and 10 bases lay in between. CDR3 length: 14 residues. The DNA of the CDR3 is TGTGCCAGCAGTGCGGACTTAAGCTCCTACGAGCAGTACTTC. Its translation is CASSADLSSYEQYF.

The chain is built from TRBV14 and TRBJ2-7; 7 bases match TRBD2. The germline gives CDR1 SGHDN, CDR2 FVKESK. Unmatched junction bases numbered 10, after V lost 4 bases and J lost 1 base. The CDR3 has 16 amino acids. The DNA for the CDR3 is TGTGCCAGCAGCCCAAGAGGGGAGGGCCGGTCCTACGAGCAGTACTTC. This sequence encodes CASSPRGEGRSYEQYF.

This clone was recorded a few times. The chain has TRBV15 and TRBJ1-1; 7 bases agree with TRBD1. With V trimmed by 0 bases and J by 5 bases, 3 bases remained unmatched. This CDR3 spans 14 amino acids. The germline V gene has CDR1 LNHNV and CDR2 YYDKDF (reference sequence). The CDR3 region is CATSREGRGTEAFF. The CDR3 DNA reads TGTGCCACCAGCAGAGAGGGCAGGGGGACTGAAGCTTTCTTT. Combining the CDR3 with reference TRBV15 and TRBJ1-1 gives the whole variable domain DAMVIQNPRYQVTQFGKPVTLSCSQTLNHNVMYWYQQKSSQAPKLLFHYYDKDFNNEADTPDNFQSRRPNTSFCFLDIRSPGLGDTAMYLCATSREGRGTEAFFGQGTRLTVV.

The chain recombines TRBV19 with TRBJ1-1; D call uncertain. Per the germline V gene, CDR1 is LNHDA and CDR2 is SQIVND (reference sequence). Trimming pared 2 bases from V and 0 bases from J, leaving 7 bases between. The CDR3 has 14 residues. This chain's CDR3 is CASSITGLNTEAFF. As DNA, the CDR3 is TGTGCCAGTAGTATAACGGGATTGAACACTGAAGCTTTCTTT.

Only a few counts were recorded for this clone. The V gene is TRBV7-9, the J gene TRBJ2-4, with 13 nucleotides matching TRBD2. Germline values: CDR1 SEHNR, CDR2 FQNEAQ (reference sequence). V shed 5 bases, J shed 9 bases, and the junction held 1 base outside the gene matches. This CDR3 comprises 13 residues. The DNA for the CDR3 is TGTGCCAGCAGCACTAGCGGGAGGGGCATTCAGTACTTC. It codes for CASSTSGRGIQYF. Full variable domain (outside the CDR3, taken from reference TRBV7-9 and TRBJ2-4): DTGVSQNPRHKITKRGQNVTFRCDPISEHNRLYWYRQTLGQGPEFLTYFQNEAQLEKSRLLSDRFSAERPKGSFSTLEIQRTEQGDSAMYLCASSTSGRGIQYFGAGTRLSVL.

The chain has TRBV6-2 or TRBV6-3 and TRBJ2-3; 9 nucleotides line up with TRBD2. Germline loops: CDR1 MNHEY, CDR2 SVGEGT. The CDR3 spans 18 residues. With 6 bases clipped from V and 4 bases from J, the junction kept 17 bases outside the gene matches. CDR3 residues: CASSPWIAGAPGADTQYF. CDR3 nucleotides: TGTGCCAGCAGCCCCTGGATAGCGGGAGCCCCGGGGGCAGATACGCAGTATTTT.

The CDR3 sequence: CASSLSGGKGEQYF. The CDR3 DNA reads as TGTGCCAGCAGTTTATCGGGGGGTAAGGGCGAGCAGTACTTC. The chain couples TRBV27 to TRBJ2-7, with a tentative D call TRBD2 (6 bases). Germline V gives CDR1 MNHEY, CDR2 SMNVEV (reference sequence). V gave up 0 bases and J gave up 6 bases, with 12 bases separating them. The CDR3 covers 14 residues.

The chain has TRBV6-2 or TRBV6-3 and TRBJ2-7; D is unclear. The ends were cut back, 2 bases at V and 4 bases at J, with 6 bases in the middle. The CDR3 covers 12 residues. CDR1 MNHEY and CDR2 SVGEGT come from the germline V gene. The CDR3 DNA follows: TGTGCCAGCAGTTACGGCCAATACGAGCAGTACTTC. As protein: CASSYGQYEQYF.

The chain carries TRBV14 and TRBJ2-2, with D unresolved. There are 14 residues in the CDR3. CDR1 is SGHDN and CDR2 is FVKESK in the germline V gene. V was clipped by 4 bases and J by 4 bases, with 10 bases between them. The chain's CDR3 is CASSPLGGTGELFF. The CDR3 nucleotides are TGTGCCAGCAGCCCCCTCGGCGGCACCGGGGAGCTGTTTTTT.

This sequence joins TRBV12-3 or TRBV12-4 and TRBJ2-7; TRBD2 agrees at 7 bases. Trimming took 6 bases from V and 3 from J; bases not matched to a gene: 5. The CDR3 spans 13 residues. The CDR3 sequence is CASSRDYLYEQYF. DNA of the CDR3: TGTGCCAGCAGCCGGGACTACCTCTACGAGCAGTACTTC.

The chain couples TRBV5-8 to TRBJ2-3; 7 bases are shared with TRBD2. In germline, CDR1 is SGHTS, CDR2 YDEGEE. CDR3 length equals 15 residues. V lost 6 bases to trimming and J lost 3 bases; unmatched junction nucleotides: 10. In DNA, the CDR3 is TGTGCCAGCACCCCCGTAGGTAGCGGGACAGATACGCAGTATTTT. Protein sequence: CASTPVGSGTDTQYF.